This T cell receptor beta chain was captured by sequencing in a study of graft-versus-host responses after intestinal transplantation. The J segment lost 2 bases and the V segment lost 3 bases, leaving 5 bases of the junction unmatched. Germline values: CDR1 KGHSH, CDR2 LQKENI. There are 15 residues in the CDR3. The protocol was immunoSEQ multiplex PCR, while the TCRdb copy is restricted to in-frame clones and leaves out a portion. The sample lists about 16,000 clones, approximately 88% occurring once. About this clone itself: The antigen remains undetermined.

The study, taken as a whole, reports: High graft-versus-host to host-versus-graft T cell clonal ratios marked allografts of patients with graft-donor macrochimerism.

The TCR originated in a human patient who received an intestinal transplant, so some T cells may come from the graft donor. The sequences come from PBMCs, collected roughly 15 weeks after intestinal transplant. The chain has TRBV18 and TRBJ1-1; 8 nucleotides agree with TRBD1. In nucleotides, the CDR3 is TGTGCCAGCTCACCTTCGGCAGGGGGCAACACTGAAGCTTTCTTT. Translated: CASSPSAGGNTEAFF.